This T cell receptor beta chain is drawn from a study of cytomegalovirus exposure and HLA in healthy donors. Study-wide context: Falling in the Caucasian-associated ancestry cluster were 80% to 90% of 398 genotyped donors.

The PCR had 60 Vbeta and 13 Jbeta primers. Profiled with immunoSEQ multiplex PCR; TCRdb holds only in-frame clones, not every one. The sample has under 200,000 clones; about 68% are singletons. V gave up 4 bases and J gave up 4 bases, with 4 bases separating them. The CDR3 runs 11 residues. Per germline, CDR1 MNHEY and CDR2 SVGAGI. General observations from the study: In a later analysis, V- and J-gene trimming of beta chains associated with a DCLRE1C missense variant, replicated independently.

As concerns this clone: Its antigen is still unknown.

The sequence was collected from a man aged 18 to 29 in good health and CMV-seronegative. Sequencing input: PBMCs. The chain joins TRBV6-5 to TRBJ2-5, with D unresolved. Here the CDR3 DNA reads TGTGCCAGCAGTTCGGGAGAGACCCAGTACTTC. Encoded protein: CASSSGETQYF.